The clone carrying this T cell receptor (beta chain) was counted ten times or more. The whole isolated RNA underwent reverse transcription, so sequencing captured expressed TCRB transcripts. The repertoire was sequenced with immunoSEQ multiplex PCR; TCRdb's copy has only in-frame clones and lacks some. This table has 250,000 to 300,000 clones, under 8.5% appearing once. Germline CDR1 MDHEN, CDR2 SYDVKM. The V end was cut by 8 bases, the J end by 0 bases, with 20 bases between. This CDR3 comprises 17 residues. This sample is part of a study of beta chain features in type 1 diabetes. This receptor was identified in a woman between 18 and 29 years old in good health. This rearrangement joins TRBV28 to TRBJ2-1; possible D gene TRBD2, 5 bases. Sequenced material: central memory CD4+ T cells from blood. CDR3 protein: CASVSSFGSSSYNEQFF. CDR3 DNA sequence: TGTGCCAGCGTCTCTAGCTTCGGCAGTTCCTCCTACAATGAGCAGTTCTTC. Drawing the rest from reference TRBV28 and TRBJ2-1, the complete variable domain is DVKVTQSSRYLVKRTGEKVFLECVQDMDHENMFWYRQDPGLGLRLIYFSYDVKMKEKGDIPEGYSVSREKKERFSLILESASTNQTSMYLCASVSSFGSSSYNEQFFGPGTRLTVL.